This T cell receptor beta chain came from a study of human CD8 memory T cell subsets. Making the TCR beta libraries relied on UMI-labeled 5' RACE. From the 5' RACE reads, TCRdb lists one entry per CDR3 protein and no DNA. The sample holds about 10,000 distinct CDR3 sequences. The CDR3 extends over 15 amino acids. CDR1 and CDR2 (germline): SNHLY, FYNNEI. This rearrangement joins TRBV2 to TRBJ2-7; TCRdb proposes TRBD1, but this gene call is untestable without DNA. The receptor was derived from a human donor in good health. The material sequenced was CD8+ stem-like memory T cells (TSCM and TCM) sorted from PBMCs. Subset denoted: stem-like memory CD8 T cells (TSTEM), CCR7+ PD-1- TIGIT-. CDR3 region: CASSDGTGGPYEQYF.